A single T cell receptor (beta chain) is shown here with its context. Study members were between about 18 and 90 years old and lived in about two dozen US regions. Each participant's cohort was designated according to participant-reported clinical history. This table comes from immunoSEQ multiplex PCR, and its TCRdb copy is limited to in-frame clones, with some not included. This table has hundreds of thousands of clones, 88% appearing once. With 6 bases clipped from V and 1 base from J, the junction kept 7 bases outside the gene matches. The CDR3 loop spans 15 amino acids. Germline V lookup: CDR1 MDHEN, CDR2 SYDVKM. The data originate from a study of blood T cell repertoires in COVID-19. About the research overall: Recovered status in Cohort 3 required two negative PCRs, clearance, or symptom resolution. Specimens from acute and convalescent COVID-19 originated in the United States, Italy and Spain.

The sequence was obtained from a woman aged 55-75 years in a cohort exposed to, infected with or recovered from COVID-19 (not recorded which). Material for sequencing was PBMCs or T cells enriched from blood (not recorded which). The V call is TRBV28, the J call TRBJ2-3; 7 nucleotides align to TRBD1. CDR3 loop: CASRGTAPGTDTQYF. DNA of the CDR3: TGTGCCAGCAGGGGGACAGCGCCAGGCACAGATACGCAGTATTTT.